The rows below give T cell receptor beta chains drawn from one sample of a study of shared clonotypes between healthy human individuals. The assay was immunoSEQ multiplex PCR, and TCRdb's table has in-frame clones only and misses some. The sample shows about 960,000 clones, around 80% of them seen only once. What was sequenced was memory CD4+ T cells sorted from blood. The receptors shown here come from a young man in good health. Both conserved end residues are part of each CDR3. Fields, in order: clone size, V gene, D gene, J gene, CDR3 DNA, CDR3 protein. D genes are given only for firm matches. A row's size may be missing; if present it is once, few, many or a size class.

once	TRBV5-1	NA	TRBJ2-7	TGCGCCAGCAGCGACACGGGGGGCTCCAACGAGCAGTACTTC	CASSDTGGSNEQYF
once	TRBV30	NA	TRBJ1-2	TGTGCCTGGAGTGTAGGCGGGGGGGCGCGAGGCTACACCTTC	CAWSVGGGARGYTF
NA	TRBV19	NA	TRBJ1-6	TGTGCCAGTAGTTTCGACGGACAATCGCCCCTCCACTTT	CASSFDGQSPLHF
NA	TRBV2	TRBD2	TRBJ2-5	TGTGCCAGCAGTGCCCTAGCGGGGGGGGAGACCCAGTACTTC	CASSALAGGETQYF
NA	TRBV7-8	NA	TRBJ2-3	TGTGCCAGCAGCTTAGAGGGGGGAAAGACCGGTACGCAGTATTTT	CASSLEGGKTGTQYF
few	TRBV18	TRBD2	TRBJ2-7	TGTGCCAGCTCACCACCGGTAGCGGGAGACTCACCCCACTTGTACGAGCAGTACTTC	CASSPPVAGDSPHLYEQYF
many	TRBV6-1	NA	TRBJ1-5	TGTGCCAGCGACGAGGCCCCGTCCCAGCATTTT	CASDEAPSQHF
NA	TRBV4-1	NA	TRBJ1-2	TGCGCCAGCAGCCAAGATTTGTACGACAACTATGGCTACACCTTC	CASSQDLYDNYGYTF
NA	TRBV6-5	NA	TRBJ2-1	TGTGCCACCTCTAACCAGGACCGAGGCACCCAGTTCTTC	CATSNQDRGTQFF
NA	TRBV5-1	TRBD2	TRBJ2-3	TGCGCCAGCAGCGGGACTAGCGGAGGCGGGAATACGCAGTATTTT	CASSGTSGGGNTQYF
few	TRBV30	TRBD1	TRBJ1-5	TGTGCCTGGAGCCAGGGACAGAGGGGTCAGCCCCAGCATTTT	CAWSQGQRGQPQHF
NA	TRBV6-5	NA	TRBJ2-3	TGTGCCAGCAGTTACGGGTCGGGGGGCCCAGATACGCAGTATTTT	CASSYGSGGPDTQYF
NA	TRBV4-1	TRBD1	TRBJ2-7	TGCGCCAGCAGCCAAGTGACCCGGACAGGGCCCTACGAGCAGTACTTC	CASSQVTRTGPYEQYF
NA	TRBV18	NA	TRBJ2-3	TGTGCCAGCTCACCCGTGGTGCCAGATACGCAGTATTTT	CASSPVVPDTQYF
NA	TRBV10-3	TRBD2	TRBJ2-5	TGTGCCATCAGTGGGGGACTAGCGGGAGAGACCCAGTACTTC	CAISGGLAGETQYF